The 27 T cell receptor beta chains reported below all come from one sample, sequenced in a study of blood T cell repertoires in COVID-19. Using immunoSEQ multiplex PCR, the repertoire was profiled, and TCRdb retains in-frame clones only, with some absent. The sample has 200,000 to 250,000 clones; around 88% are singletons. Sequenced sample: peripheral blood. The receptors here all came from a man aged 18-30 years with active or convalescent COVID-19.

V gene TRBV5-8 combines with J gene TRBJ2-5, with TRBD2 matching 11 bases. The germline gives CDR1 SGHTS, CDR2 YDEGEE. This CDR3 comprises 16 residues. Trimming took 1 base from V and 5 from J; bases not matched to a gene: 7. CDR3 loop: CASSLLGLAGGETQYF. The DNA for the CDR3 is TGTGCCAGCAGCTTGCTCGGACTAGCGGGCGGGGAGACCCAGTACTTC.

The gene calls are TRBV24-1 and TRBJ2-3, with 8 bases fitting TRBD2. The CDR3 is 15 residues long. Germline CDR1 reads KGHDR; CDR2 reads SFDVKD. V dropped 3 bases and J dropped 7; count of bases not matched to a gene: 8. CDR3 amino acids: CATSDTREGPYTQYF. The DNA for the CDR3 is TGTGCCACCAGTGATACACGGGAGGGCCCATATACGCAGTATTTT.

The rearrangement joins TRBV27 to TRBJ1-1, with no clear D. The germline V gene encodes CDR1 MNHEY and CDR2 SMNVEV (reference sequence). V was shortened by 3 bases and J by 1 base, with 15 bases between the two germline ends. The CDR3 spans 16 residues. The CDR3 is CASSFLTTGKNTEAFF. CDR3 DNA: TGTGCCAGCAGTTTCCTAACGACCGGGAAGAACACTGAAGCTTTCTTT.

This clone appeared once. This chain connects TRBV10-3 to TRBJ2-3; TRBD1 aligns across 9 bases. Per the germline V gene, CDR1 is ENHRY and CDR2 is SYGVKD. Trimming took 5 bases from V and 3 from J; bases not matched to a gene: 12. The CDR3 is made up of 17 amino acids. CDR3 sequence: CAISQPAGTGMTDTQYF. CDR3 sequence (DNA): TGTGCCATCAGTCAACCTGCCGGGACAGGGATGACAGATACGCAGTATTTT.

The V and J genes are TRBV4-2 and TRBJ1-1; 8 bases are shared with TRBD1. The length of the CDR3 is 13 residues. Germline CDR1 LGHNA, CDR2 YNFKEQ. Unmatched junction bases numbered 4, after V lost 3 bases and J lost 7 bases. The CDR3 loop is CASSHSDRDEAFF. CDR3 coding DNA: TGTGCCAGCAGCCACTCGGACAGGGATGAAGCTTTCTTT.

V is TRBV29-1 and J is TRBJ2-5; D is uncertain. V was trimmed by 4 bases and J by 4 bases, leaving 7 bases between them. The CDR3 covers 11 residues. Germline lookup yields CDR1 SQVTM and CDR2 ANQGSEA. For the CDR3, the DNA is TGCAGCGTTGGACTGGGAGAGACCCAGTACTTC. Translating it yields CSVGLGETQYF.

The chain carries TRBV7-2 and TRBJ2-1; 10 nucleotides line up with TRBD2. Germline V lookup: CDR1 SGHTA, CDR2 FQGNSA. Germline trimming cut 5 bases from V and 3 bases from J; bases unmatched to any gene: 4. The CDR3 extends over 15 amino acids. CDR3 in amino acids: CASSQTSGNYNEQFF. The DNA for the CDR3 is TGTGCCAGCAGCCAAACTAGCGGGAACTACAATGAGCAGTTCTTC.

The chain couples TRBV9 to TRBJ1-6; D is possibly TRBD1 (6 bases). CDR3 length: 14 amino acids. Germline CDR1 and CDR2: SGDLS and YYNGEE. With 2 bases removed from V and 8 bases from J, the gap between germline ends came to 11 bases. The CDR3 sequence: CASSVDSGDSPLHF. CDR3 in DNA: TGTGCCAGCAGCGTGGACTCAGGGGATTCACCCCTCCACTTT.

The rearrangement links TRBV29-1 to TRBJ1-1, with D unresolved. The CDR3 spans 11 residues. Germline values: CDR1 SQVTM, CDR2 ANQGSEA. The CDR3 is CSSGLFPEAFF. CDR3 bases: TGCAGTTCTGGACTGTTCCCTGAAGCTTTCTTT.

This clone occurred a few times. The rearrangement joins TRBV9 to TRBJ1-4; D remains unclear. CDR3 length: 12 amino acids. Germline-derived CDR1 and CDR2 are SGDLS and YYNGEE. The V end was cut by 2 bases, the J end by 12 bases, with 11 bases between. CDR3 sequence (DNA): TGTGCCAGCAGCGTGCCCTCCGGGGAACTGTTTTTT. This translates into CASSVPSGELFF.

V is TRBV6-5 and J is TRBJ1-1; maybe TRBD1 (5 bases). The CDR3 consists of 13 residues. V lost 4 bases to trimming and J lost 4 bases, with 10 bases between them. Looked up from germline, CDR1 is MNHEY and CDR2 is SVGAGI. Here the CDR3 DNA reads TGTGCCAGCAGTTTCGCAGGGCTCACTGAAGCTTTCTTT. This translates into CASSFAGLTEAFF.

The chain's CDR3 is CASPLVAHF. The CDR3 coding sequence is TGTGCCAGCCCCCTTGTGGCCCACTTT. J is TRBJ1-6 and V is TRBV25-1, with D uncertain. V lost 8 bases, J lost 18 bases, and 11 bases lay in between. Germline CDR1 reads MGHDK; CDR2 reads SYGVNS. The CDR3 totals 9 residues.

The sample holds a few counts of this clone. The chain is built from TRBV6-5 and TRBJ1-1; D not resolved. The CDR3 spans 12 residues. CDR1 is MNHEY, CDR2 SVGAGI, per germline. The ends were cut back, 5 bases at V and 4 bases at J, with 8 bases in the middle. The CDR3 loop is CASSKRGTEAFF. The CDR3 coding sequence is TGTGCCAGCAGTAAGCGAGGCACTGAAGCTTTCTTT.

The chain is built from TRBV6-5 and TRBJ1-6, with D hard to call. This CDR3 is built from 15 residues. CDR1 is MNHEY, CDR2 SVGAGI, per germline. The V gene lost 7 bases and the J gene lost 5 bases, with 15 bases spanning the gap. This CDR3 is CASTFNSLNNSPLHF. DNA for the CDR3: TGTGCCAGCACCTTCAACAGCCTTAATAATTCACCCCTCCACTTT.

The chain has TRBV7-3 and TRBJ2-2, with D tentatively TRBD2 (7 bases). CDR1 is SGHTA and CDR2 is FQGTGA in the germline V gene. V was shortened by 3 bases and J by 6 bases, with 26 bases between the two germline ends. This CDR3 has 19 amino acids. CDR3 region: CASSLDRLPGGLPAGELFF. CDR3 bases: TGTGCCAGCAGCTTGGATCGCCTACCGGGGGGCCTCCCTGCCGGGGAGCTGTTTTTT. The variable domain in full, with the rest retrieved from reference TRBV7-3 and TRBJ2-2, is GAGVSQTPSNKVTEKGKYVELRCDPISGHTALYWYRQSLGQGPEFLIYFQGTGAADDSGLPNDRFFAVRPEGSVSTLKIQRTERGDSAVYLCASSLDRLPGGLPAGELFFGEGSRLTVL.

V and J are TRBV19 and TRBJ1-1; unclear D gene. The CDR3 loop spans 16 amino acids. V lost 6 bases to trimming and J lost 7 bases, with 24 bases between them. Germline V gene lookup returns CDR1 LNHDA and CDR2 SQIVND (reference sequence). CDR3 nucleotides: TGTGCCAGTAGAACGACCAGGAGCGGGGAGACGGGTGAAGCTTTCTTT. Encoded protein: CASRTTRSGETGEAFF.

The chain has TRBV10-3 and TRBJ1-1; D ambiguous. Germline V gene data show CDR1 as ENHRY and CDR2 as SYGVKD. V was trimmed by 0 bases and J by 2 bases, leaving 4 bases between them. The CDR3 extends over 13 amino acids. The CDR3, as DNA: TGTGCCATCAGTGAGTCTATCAACACTGAAGCTTTCTTT. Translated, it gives CAISESINTEAFF.

The CDR3 sequence: CASSLGVTRSGYTF. The CDR3 region has the DNA TGTGCCAGCAGCTTAGGCGTGACAAGGTCTGGCTACACCTTC. The chain joins TRBV5-5 to TRBJ1-2, with D uncertain. This CDR3 has 14 residues. V gave up 2 bases and J gave up 7 bases, with 15 bases separating them. CDR1 and CDR2 from the germline V gene are SGHKS and YYEKEE (reference sequence).

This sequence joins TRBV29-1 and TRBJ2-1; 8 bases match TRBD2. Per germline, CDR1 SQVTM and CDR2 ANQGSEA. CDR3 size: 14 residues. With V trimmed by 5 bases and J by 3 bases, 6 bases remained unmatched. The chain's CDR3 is CSVTSGSRYNEQFF. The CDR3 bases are TGCAGCGTTACCAGCGGGAGTCGCTACAATGAGCAGTTCTTC.

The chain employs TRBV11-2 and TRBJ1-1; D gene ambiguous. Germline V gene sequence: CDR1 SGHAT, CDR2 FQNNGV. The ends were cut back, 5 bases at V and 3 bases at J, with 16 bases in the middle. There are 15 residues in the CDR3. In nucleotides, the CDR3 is TGTGCCAGCAGCCCCTTTCTCCCTTCGGACACTGAAGCTTTCTTT. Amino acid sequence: CASSPFLPSDTEAFF.

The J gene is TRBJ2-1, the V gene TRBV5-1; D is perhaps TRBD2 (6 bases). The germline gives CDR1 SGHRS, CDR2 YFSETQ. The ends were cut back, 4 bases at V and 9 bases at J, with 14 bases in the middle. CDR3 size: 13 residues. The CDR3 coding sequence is TGCGCCAGCAGCCCGGGACTTCCCACTGAGCAGTTCTTC. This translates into CASSPGLPTEQFF.

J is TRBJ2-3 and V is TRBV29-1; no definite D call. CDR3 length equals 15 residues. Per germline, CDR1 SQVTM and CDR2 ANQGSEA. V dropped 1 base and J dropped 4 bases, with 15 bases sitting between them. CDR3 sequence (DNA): TGCAGCGTTGAAGGGGCGTCAAAGTGGGCAGATACGCAGTATTTT. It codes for CSVEGASKWADTQYF.

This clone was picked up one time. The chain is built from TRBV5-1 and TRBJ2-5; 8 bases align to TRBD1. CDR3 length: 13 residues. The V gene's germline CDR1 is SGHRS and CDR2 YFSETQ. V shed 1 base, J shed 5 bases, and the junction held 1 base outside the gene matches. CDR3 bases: TGCGCCAGCAGCTTGAGACAGGGGGAGACCCAGTACTTC. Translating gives CASSLRQGETQYF.

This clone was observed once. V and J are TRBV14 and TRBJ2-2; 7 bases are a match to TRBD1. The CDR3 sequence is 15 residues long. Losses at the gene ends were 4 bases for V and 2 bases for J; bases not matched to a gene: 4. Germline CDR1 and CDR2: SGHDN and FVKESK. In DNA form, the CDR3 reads TGTGCCAGCAGCCCCGGACAGGTCAACACCGGGGAGCTGTTTTTT. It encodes CASSPGQVNTGELFF.

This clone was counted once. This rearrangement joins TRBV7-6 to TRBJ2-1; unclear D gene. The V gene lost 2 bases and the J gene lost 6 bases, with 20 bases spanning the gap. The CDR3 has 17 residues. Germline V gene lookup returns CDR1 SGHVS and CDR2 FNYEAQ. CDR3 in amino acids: CASSLPKLVKNPNEQFF. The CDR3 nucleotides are TGTGCCAGCAGCTTACCCAAGCTAGTGAAGAACCCCAATGAGCAGTTCTTC.

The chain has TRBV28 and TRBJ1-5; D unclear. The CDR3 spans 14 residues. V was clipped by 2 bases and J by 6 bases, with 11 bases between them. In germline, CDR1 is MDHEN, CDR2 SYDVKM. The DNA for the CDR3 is TGTGCCAGCAGTTTAGCCCTTTCCGGTCAGCCCCAGCATTTT. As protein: CASSLALSGQPQHF.

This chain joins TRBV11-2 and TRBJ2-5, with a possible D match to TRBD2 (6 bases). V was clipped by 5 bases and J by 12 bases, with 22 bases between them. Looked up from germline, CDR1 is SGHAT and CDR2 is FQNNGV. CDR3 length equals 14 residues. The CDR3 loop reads CASSPDGGRGNKYF. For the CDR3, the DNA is TGTGCCAGCAGCCCCGACGGTGGGCGCGGGAATAAGTACTTC.